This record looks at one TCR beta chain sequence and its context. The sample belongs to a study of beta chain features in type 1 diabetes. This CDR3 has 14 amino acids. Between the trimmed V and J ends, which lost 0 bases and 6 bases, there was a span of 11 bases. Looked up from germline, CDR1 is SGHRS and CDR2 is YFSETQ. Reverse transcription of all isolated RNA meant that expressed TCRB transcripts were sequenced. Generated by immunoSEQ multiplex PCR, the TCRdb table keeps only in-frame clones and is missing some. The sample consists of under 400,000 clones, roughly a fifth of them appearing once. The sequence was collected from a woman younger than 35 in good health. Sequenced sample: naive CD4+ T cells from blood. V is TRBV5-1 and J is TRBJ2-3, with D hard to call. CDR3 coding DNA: TGCGCCAGCAGCTTGGGGGCCCCGGCGGATACGCAGTATTTT. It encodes CASSLGAPADTQYF. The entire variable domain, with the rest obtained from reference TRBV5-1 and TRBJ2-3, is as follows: KAGVTQTPRYLIKTRGQQVTLSCSPISGHRSVSWYQQTPGQGLQFLFEYFSETQRNKGNFPGRFSGRQFSNSRSEMNVSTLELGDSALYLCASSLGAPADTQYFGPGTRLTVL.